This TCR beta chain was identified during a study of blood T cell repertoires in COVID-19. Sequencing was performed with immunoSEQ multiplex PCR; in TCRdb, only in-frame clones are kept and a portion is missing. Of 110,000 or so clones listed, 80% are singletons. CDR3 length: 15 residues. The germline V gene encodes CDR1 SGDLS and CDR2 YYNGEE. Germline trimming cut 0 bases from V and 7 bases from J; bases unmatched to any gene: 4. This clonotype originated in a human donor in a cohort sampled during active or convalescent COVID-19. Sequencing input: peripheral blood. V gene TRBV9 combines with J gene TRBJ1-5; 10 nucleotides match TRBD1. The CDR3 loop is CASSVAGQGGQPQHF. CDR3 DNA: TGTGCCAGCAGCGTAGCTGGACAGGGGGGCCAGCCCCAGCATTTT.